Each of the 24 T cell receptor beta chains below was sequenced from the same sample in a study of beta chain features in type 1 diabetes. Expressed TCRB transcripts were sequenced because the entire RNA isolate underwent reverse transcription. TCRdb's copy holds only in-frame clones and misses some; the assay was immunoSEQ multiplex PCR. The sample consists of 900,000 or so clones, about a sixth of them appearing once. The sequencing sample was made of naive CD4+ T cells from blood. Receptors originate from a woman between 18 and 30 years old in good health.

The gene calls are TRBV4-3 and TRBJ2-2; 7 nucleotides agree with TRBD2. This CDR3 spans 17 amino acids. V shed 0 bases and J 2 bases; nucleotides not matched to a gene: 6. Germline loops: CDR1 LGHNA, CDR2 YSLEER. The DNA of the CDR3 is TGCGCCAGCAGCCAAGATTTGGCTAGCGGTAACACCGGGGAGCTGTTTTTT. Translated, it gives CASSQDLASGNTGELFF.

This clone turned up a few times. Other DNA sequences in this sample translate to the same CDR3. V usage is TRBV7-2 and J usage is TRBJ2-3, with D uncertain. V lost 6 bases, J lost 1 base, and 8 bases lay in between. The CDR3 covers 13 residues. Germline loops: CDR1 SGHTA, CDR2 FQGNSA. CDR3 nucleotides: TGTGCCAGCAGGAGAGTGGGCACAGATACGCAGTATTTT. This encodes CASRRVGTDTQYF.

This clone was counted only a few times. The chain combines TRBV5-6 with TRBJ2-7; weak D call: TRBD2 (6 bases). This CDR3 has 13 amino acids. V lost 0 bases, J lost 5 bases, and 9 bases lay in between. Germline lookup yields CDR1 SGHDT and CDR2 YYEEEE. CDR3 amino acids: CASSLGGDHEQYF. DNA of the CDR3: TGTGCCAGCAGCTTGGGCGGGGACCACGAGCAGTACTTC.

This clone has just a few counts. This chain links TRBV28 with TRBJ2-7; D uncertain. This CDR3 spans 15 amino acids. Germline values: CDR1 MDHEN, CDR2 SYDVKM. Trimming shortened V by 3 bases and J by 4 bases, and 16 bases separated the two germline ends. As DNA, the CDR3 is TGTGCCAGCAGTTTGACGGGTACGGCCCTGTACGAGCAGTACTTC. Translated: CASSLTGTALYEQYF.

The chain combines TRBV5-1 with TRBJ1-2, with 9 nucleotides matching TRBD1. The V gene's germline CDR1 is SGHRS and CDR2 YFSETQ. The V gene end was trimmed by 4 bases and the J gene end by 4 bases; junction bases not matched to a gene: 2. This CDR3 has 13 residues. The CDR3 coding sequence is TGCGCCAGCAGCCCGGGACAGGGCTATGGCTACACCTTC. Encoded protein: CASSPGQGYGYTF.

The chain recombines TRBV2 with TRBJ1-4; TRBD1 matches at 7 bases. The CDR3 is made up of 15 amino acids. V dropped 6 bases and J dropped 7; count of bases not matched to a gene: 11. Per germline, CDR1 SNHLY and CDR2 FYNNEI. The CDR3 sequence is CASSAIGQAVEKLFF. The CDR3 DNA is TGTGCCAGCAGCGCTATCGGACAGGCGGTTGAAAAACTGTTTTTT.

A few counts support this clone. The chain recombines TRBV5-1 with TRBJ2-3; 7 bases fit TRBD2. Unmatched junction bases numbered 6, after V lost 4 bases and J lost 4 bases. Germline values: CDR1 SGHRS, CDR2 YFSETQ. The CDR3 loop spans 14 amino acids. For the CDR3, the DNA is TGCGCCAGCAGCCTACTAGCGAGGGCAGATACGCAGTATTTT. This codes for CASSLLARADTQYF.

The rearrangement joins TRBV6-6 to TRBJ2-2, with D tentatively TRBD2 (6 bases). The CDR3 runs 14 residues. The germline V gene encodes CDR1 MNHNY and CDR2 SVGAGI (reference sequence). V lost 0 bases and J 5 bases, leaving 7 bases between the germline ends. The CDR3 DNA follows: TGTGCCAGCAGTTACTCGGGACTTACCGGGGAGCTGTTTTTT. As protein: CASSYSGLTGELFF.

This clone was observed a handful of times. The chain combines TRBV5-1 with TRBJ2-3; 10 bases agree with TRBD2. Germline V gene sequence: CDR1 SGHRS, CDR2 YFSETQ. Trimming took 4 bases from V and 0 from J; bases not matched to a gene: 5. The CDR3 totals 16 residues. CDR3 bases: TGCGCCAGCAGCGGGGGACTAGCGACTAGCACAGATACGCAGTATTTT. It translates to CASSGGLATSTDTQYF. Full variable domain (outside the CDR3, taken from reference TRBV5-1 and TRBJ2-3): KAGVTQTPRYLIKTRGQQVTLSCSPISGHRSVSWYQQTPGQGLQFLFEYFSETQRNKGNFPGRFSGRQFSNSRSEMNVSTLELGDSALYLCASSGGLATSTDTQYFGPGTRLTVL.

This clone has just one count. CDR3 nucleotides: TGTGCCAGCAGCATGACAGGGGGCTCCTCCTACGAGCAGTACTTC. Protein sequence: CASSMTGGSSYEQYF. The chain couples TRBV5-4 to TRBJ2-7, with 10 bases identical to TRBD1. From germline, CDR1 is SGHNT and CDR2 YYREEE (reference sequence). The CDR3 covers 15 residues. V shed 4 bases, J shed 0 bases, and the junction held 4 bases outside the gene matches.

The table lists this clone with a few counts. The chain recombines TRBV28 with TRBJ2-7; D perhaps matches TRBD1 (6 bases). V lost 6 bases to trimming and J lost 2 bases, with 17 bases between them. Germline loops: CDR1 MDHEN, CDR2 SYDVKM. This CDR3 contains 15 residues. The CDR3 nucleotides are TGTGCCAGCAGCCTCTCGGCCAGGGGACCCTACGAGCAGTACTTC. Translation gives CASSLSARGPYEQYF.

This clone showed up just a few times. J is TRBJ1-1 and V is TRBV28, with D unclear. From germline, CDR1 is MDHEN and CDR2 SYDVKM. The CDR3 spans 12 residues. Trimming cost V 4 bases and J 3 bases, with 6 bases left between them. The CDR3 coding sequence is TGTGCCAGCAGTTCCCAAGACACTGAAGCTTTCTTT. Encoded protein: CASSSQDTEAFF.

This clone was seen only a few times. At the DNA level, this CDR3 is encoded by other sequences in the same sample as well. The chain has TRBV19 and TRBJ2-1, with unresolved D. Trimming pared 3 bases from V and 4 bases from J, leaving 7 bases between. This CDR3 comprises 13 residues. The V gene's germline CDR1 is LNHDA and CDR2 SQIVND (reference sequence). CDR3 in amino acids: CASSIQEYNEQFF. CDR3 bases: TGTGCCAGTAGTATTCAGGAGTACAATGAGCAGTTCTTC.

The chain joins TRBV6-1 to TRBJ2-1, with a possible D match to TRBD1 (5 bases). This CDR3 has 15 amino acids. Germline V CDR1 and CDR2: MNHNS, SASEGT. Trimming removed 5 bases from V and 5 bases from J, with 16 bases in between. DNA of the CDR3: TGTGCCAGCAGTCACAGGAACGCTGGGCACAATGAGCAGTTCTTC. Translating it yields CASSHRNAGHNEQFF.

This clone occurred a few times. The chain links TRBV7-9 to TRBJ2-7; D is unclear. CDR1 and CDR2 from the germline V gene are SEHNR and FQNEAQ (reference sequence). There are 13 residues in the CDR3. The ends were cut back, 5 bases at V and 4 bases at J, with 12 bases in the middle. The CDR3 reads CASSPGFGYEQYF. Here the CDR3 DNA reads TGTGCCAGCAGCCCCGGGTTCGGATACGAGCAGTACTTC. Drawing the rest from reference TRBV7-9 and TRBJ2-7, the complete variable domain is DTGVSQNPRHKITKRGQNVTFRCDPISEHNRLYWYRQTLGQGPEFLTYFQNEAQLEKSRLLSDRFSAERPKGSFSTLEIQRTEQGDSAMYLCASSPGFGYEQYFGPGTRLTVT.

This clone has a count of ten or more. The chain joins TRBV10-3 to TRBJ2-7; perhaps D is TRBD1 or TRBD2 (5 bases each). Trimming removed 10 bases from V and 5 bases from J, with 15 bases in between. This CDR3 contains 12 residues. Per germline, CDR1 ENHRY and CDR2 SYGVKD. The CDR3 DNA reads TGTGCCACGGGGCTAGCCGTACACGAGCAGTACTTC. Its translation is CATGLAVHEQYF.

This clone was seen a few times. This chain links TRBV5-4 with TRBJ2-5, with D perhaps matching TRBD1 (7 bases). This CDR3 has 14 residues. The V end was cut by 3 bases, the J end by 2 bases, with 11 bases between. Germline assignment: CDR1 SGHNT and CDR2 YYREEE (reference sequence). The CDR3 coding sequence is TGTGCCAGCAGCTCGCAGGGGGGACAAGAGACCCAGTACTTC. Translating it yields CASSSQGGQETQYF.

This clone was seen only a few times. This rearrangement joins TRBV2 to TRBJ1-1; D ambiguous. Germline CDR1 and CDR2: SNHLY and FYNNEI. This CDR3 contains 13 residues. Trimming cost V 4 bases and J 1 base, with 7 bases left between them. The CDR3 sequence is CASSGRWNTEAFF. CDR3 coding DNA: TGTGCCAGCAGTGGTCGGTGGAACACTGAAGCTTTCTTT.

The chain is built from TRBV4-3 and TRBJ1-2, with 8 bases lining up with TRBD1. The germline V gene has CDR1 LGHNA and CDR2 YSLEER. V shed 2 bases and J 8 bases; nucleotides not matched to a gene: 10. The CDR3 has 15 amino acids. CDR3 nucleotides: TGCGCCAGCAGCCAACTTTATCAGGGGGCGCGGGGCTACACCTTC. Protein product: CASSQLYQGARGYTF.

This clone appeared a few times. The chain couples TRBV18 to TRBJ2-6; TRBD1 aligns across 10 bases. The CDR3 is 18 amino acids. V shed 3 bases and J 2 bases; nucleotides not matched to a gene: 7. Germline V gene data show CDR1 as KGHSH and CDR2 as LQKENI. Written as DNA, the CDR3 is TGTGCCAGCTCACCCTCTGGGACAGGGGTAGCTGGGGCCAACGTCCTGACTTTC. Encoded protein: CASSPSGTGVAGANVLTF.

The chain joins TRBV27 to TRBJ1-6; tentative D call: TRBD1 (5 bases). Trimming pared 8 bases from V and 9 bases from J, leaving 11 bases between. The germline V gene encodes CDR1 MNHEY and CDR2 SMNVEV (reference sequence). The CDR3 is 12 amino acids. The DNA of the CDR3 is TGTGCCAGCGGGGGAGGTAGTTCACCCCTCCACTTT. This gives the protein CASGGGSSPLHF.

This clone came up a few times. CDR3 protein: CASSVTTGNTEAFF. The CDR3 DNA is TGTGCCAGCAGCGTCACGACAGGGAACACTGAAGCTTTCTTT. The chain couples TRBV9 to TRBJ1-1; possibly TRBD1 for D (6 bases). CDR1 is SGDLS and CDR2 is YYNGEE in the germline V gene. V was pared by 2 bases and J by 1 base, with 9 bases between. This CDR3 comprises 14 residues.

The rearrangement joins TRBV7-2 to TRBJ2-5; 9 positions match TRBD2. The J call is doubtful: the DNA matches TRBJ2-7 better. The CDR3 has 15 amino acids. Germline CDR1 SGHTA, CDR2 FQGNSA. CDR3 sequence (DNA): TGTGCCAGCAGCTTGCGGGAGGGCCTGGGCTACGAGCAGTACTTC. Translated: CASSLREGLGYEQYF.

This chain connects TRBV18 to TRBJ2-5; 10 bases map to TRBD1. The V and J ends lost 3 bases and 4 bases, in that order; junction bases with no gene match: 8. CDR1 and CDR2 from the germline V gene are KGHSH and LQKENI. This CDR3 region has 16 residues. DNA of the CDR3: TGTGCCAGCTCACCCTCCGGGACAGGGGAAGGAGAGACCCAGTACTTC. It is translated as CASSPSGTGEGETQYF.